Presented here are 4 T cell receptor beta chains from one specimen sequenced in a study of blood T cell repertoires in COVID-19. Sequencing used immunoSEQ multiplex PCR; TCRdb keeps in-frame clones, though not all of them. The table lists about 380,000 clones, roughly 86% of them singletons. Sequencing used PBMCs or T cells enriched from blood (not recorded which). Receptors originate from a man younger than 40 who had recovered from COVID-19.

This rearrangement joins TRBV30 to TRBJ1-5; possible D gene TRBD1, 5 bases. With 2 bases removed from V and 4 bases from J, the gap between germline ends came to 12 bases. CDR1 is GTSNPN and CDR2 is SVGIG in the germline V gene (reference sequence). The CDR3 sequence is 14 residues long. The CDR3 DNA is TGTGCCTGGAGTCTGGGGCTAAGGAATCAGCCCCAGCATTTT. Its translation: CAWSLGLRNQPQHF.

This chain connects TRBV5-1 to TRBJ1-3, with 7 bases aligning to TRBD1. J was trimmed by 0 bases and V by 5 bases; bases with no gene match: 2. The CDR3 totals 14 residues. Per the germline V gene, CDR1 is SGHRS and CDR2 is YFSETQ. The CDR3 is CASSWDSSGNTIYF. CDR3 nucleotide sequence: TGCGCCAGCAGTTGGGACAGCTCTGGAAACACCATATATTTT.

This chain links TRBV15 with TRBJ1-1; the match to TRBD1 covers 9 bases. J gave up 0 bases and V 5 bases, and 7 bases lay outside the gene matches. There are 16 residues in the CDR3. The germline CDR1 and CDR2 sequences are LNHNV and YYDKDF (reference sequence). CDR3 sequence reads: CATSRGDRVVNTEAFF. In DNA, the CDR3 is TGTGCCACCAGCCGCGGGGACAGGGTTGTGAACACTGAAGCTTTCTTT.

The gene calls are TRBV15 and TRBJ2-7; D is perhaps TRBD1 (6 bases). Germline-derived CDR1 and CDR2 are LNHNV and YYDKDF (reference sequence). Trimming left V 11 bases short and J 5 bases short, with 19 bases between. This CDR3 spans 13 amino acids. CDR3 in DNA: TGTGCCGCGGAAAACCTATGGACAGACGAGCAGTACTTC. Translating it yields CAAENLWTDEQYF.